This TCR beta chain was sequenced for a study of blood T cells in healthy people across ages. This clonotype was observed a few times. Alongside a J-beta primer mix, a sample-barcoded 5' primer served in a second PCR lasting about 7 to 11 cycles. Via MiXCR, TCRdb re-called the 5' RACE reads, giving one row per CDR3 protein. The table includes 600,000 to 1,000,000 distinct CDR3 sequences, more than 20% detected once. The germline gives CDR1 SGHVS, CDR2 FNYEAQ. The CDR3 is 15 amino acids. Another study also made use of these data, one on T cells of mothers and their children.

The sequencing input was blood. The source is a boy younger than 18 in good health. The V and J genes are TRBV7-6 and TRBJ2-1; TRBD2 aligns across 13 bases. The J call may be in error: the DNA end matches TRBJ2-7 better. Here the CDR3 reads CASSPFPGLAGEQYF. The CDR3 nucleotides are TGTGCCAGCAGCCCCTTTCCGGGACTAGCGGGGGAGCAGTACTTC.